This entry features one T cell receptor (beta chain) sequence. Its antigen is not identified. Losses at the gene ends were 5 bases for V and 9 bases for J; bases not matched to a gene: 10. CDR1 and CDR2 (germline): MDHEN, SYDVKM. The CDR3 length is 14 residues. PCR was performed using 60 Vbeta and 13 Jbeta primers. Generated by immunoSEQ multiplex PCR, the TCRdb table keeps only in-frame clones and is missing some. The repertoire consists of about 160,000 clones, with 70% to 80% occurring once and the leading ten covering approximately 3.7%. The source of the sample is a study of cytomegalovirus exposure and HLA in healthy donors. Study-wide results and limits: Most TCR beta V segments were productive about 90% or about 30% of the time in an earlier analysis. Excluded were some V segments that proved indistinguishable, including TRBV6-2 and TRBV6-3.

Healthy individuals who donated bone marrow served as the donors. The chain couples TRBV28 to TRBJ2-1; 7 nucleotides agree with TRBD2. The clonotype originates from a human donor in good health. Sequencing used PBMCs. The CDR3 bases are TGTGCCAGCAGTGCAGCGGGACGGCAGTTTGAGCAGTTCTTC. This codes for CASSAAGRQFEQFF.